This record covers a single T cell receptor beta chain. Germline CDR1 and CDR2: SGHAT and FQNNGV. The CDR3 runs to 16 residues. With V trimmed by 1 base and J by 4 bases, 6 bases remained unmatched. Specified time point: persistent/refractory GD, antithyroid drugs over 5 years with positive TRAb. PBMCs were the source of the RNA used for TCR sequencing. These data are taken from a study of regulatory T cells in long-lasting Graves disease. Investigators prepared the TCR beta libraries by applying iRepertoire HTBI primers and Arm-PCR of CDR3 regions. Each CDR3 protein gets one entry after TCRdb re-called the multiplex PCR reads with MiXCR. The sample lists some 370,000 distinct CDR3 sequences; around 23% were seen once.

The clonotype was recovered from a woman aged 40 to 50 with Graves disease. Specimen: peripheral blood mononuclear cells (PBMCs), collected when the disease was refractory, from a patient treated with antithyroid drugs. This chain links TRBV11-2 with TRBJ2-5; 10 bases align to TRBD2. CDR3 amino acids: CASSLAASGSLETQYF. CDR3 DNA sequence: TGTGCCAGCAGCTTAGCGGCTAGCGGGAGTTTAGAGACCCAGTACTTC.